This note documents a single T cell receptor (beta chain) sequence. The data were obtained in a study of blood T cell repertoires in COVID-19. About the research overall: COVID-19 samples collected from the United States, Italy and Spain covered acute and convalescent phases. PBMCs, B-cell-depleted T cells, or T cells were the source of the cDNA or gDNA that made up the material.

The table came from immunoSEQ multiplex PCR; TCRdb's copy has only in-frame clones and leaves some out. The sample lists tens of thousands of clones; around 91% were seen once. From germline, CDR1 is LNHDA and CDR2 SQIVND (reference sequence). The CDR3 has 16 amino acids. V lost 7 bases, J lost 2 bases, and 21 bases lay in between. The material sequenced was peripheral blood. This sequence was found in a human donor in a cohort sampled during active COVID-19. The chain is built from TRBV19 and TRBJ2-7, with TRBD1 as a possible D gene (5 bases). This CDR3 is CASTRAHRTGPYEQYF. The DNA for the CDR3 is TGTGCCAGTACCAGGGCCCATAGGACCGGGCCCTACGAGCAGTACTTC.